The source of this T cell receptor (beta chain) is a study of blood T cell repertoires in COVID-19. On the study more broadly: Specimens from acute and convalescent COVID-19 originated in the United States, Italy and Spain. T cells, B-cell-depleted T cells, or PBMCs supplied cDNA or gDNA.

CDR1 KGHDR and CDR2 SFDVKD come from the germline V gene. J lost 2 bases, V lost 3 bases, and 12 bases had no gene match. The CDR3 totals 21 residues. Under the authors' procedure: Reference gene primer amplification in the assay estimated nucleated cell counts. Repertoires were generated with immunoSEQ multiplex PCR, while TCRdb's copy carries only in-frame clones and drops some. V and J calls and clone size come straight from that table; D and trimming were deduced from the DNA. This sample has 150,000 or so clones, with about 90% found just once. This clone was detected only once. The source of this sequence is a man aged 45-65 years with acute or convalescent COVID-19. Sequencing used peripheral blood. V usage is TRBV24-1 and J usage is TRBJ2-1; the match to TRBD2 covers 16 bases. CDR3 in DNA: TGTGCCACCAGTGATCCCTCGGGGACTAGCGGGGGGGCGGTCGCCTACAATGAGCAGTTCTTC. The encoded protein is CATSDPSGTSGGAVAYNEQFF.